Listed here are 20 T cell receptor beta chains from one sample, sequenced in a study of vaccination and CD4 T cells after COVID-19. Stated treatment: roughly ten-day PBMC culture with coronavirus spike peptide pools or control peptides (ViraFEST assay). Cultured CD4+ T cells had their DNA profiled by the Oncomine TCR Beta short-read assay. TCRdb independently ran MiXCR on the PCR reads; one entry per CDR3 protein. The repertoire holds more than 15,000 distinct CDR3 sequences, with over 40% as singletons. Their target antigens are unknown. The material sequenced was CD4+ T cells from blood, cultured in vitro. The receptor set was obtained from a human donor who had recovered from COVID-19.

Only one count was recorded for this clonotype. The chain has TRBV2 and TRBJ1-3, with D maybe TRBD1 (6 bases). Germline V lookup: CDR1 SNHLY, CDR2 FYNNEI. Trimming left V 6 bases short and J 4 bases short, with 16 bases between. This CDR3 spans 15 amino acids. DNA of the CDR3: TGTGCCAGCAGCACTACAGGGAGAATGGGAAACACCATATATTTT. It specifies CASSTTGRMGNTIYF.

V is TRBV20-1 and J is TRBJ2-7; TRBD1 agrees at 9 bases. This CDR3 has 12 residues. V gave up 5 bases and J gave up 5 bases; unmatched junction bases: 4. Germline loops: CDR1 DFQATT, CDR2 SNEGSKA (reference sequence). The chain's CDR3 is CSARDRAHEQYF. DNA for the CDR3: TGCAGTGCTCGGGACAGGGCACACGAGCAGTACTTC.

This clonotype was seen more than once but under ten times. This chain links TRBV4-3 with TRBJ2-1; TRBD2 matches at 7 bases. The J segment lost 7 bases and the V segment lost 0 bases, leaving 9 bases of the junction unmatched. The CDR3 loop spans 16 amino acids. Looked up from germline, CDR1 is LGHNA and CDR2 is YSLEER. CDR3 DNA sequence: TGCGCCAGCAGCCAAGAGGGTGGGAGGGCTCGAAATGAGCAGTTCTTC. Amino acids: CASSQEGGRARNEQFF.

This clonotype occurred a few times. The chain combines TRBV10-1 with TRBJ2-3; TRBD1 aligns across 8 bases. The CDR3 covers 18 residues. Germline CDR1 and CDR2: WNHNN and SYGVQD (reference sequence). Trimming removed 5 bases from V and 0 bases from J; junction bases left unmatched: 13. The CDR3 loop reads CASSPLLQGANSTDTQYF. The DNA for the CDR3 is TGCGCCAGCAGTCCCCTACTGCAGGGGGCCAATAGCACAGATACGCAGTATTTT.

This chain links TRBV7-9 with TRBJ1-1; 8 bases map to TRBD1. The germline V gene has CDR1 SEHNR and CDR2 FQNEAQ (reference sequence). The CDR3 covers 15 residues. Trimming removed 3 bases from V and 4 bases from J; junction bases left unmatched: 7. CDR3 nucleotide sequence: TGTGCCAGCAGCTTTTCAGGGGGCGGGGGCACTGAAGCTTTCTTT. Translating gives CASSFSGGGGTEAFF.

The J gene is TRBJ2-3, the V gene TRBV11-2, with D unresolved. The V gene's germline CDR1 is SGHAT and CDR2 FQNNGV. V was cut by 0 bases and J by 9 bases, with 10 bases left in between. This CDR3 is 13 amino acids long. The CDR3 coding sequence is TGTGCCAGCAGCTTAGATAGGCTAGGCACGCAGTATTTT. This codes for CASSLDRLGTQYF.

Regarding this clonotype: The junction differs from germline at one of its ends, possibly a read error. The genes are TRBV7-9 and TRBJ1-2; a weak D match, TRBD1 (6 bases). The CDR3 extends over 12 amino acids. Germline lookup yields CDR1 SEHNR and CDR2 FQNEAQ (reference sequence). The CDR3: CANSWTEYGYTF. As DNA, the CDR3 is TGTGCCAACAGCTGGACAGAGTATGGCTACACCTTC.

The V call is TRBV12-3 or TRBV12-4, the J call TRBJ2-7; D unresolved. This CDR3 comprises 11 residues. Trimming stripped 4 bases from V and 6 bases from J, with 7 bases between. CDR3 region: CASSSTREQYF. CDR3 in DNA: TGTGCCAGCAGTTCGACCCGCGAGCAGTACTTC.

The rearrangement uses TRBV6-1 and TRBJ1-3; no clear D. Trimming removed 8 bases at V and 0 bases at J, with 2 bases between. CDR1 is MNHNS and CDR2 is SASEGT in the germline V gene. This CDR3 has 11 residues. CDR3 region: CASHSGNTIYF. As DNA, the CDR3 is TGTGCCAGCCACTCTGGAAACACCATATATTTT.

This clonotype rates as medium-sized. The rearrangement uses TRBV7-9 and TRBJ2-5; D not resolved. CDR3 length: 16 residues. CDR1 SEHNR and CDR2 FQNEAQ come from the germline V gene (reference sequence). V lost 1 base and J 2 bases, leaving 14 bases between the germline ends. The CDR3, as DNA: TGTGCCAGCAGCTTAGGAAAATTGGCCATACAAGAGACCCAGTACTTC. This sequence encodes CASSLGKLAIQETQYF.

The chain recombines TRBV15 with TRBJ1-3; D is unresolved. CDR3 size: 14 residues. The germline gives CDR1 LNHNV, CDR2 YYDKDF (reference sequence). Trimming took off 4 bases at V and 3 bases at J, with 10 bases between the two ends. Here the CDR3 DNA reads TGTGCCACCAGCATGGGCCGGGGTGGAAACACCATATATTTT. This gives the protein CATSMGRGGNTIYF. Drawing the rest from reference TRBV15 and TRBJ1-3, the complete variable domain is DAMVIQNPRYQVTQFGKPVTLSCSQTLNHNVMYWYQQKSSQAPKLLFHYYDKDFNNEADTPDNFQSRRPNTSFCFLDIRSPGLGDTAMYLCATSMGRGGNTIYFGEGSWLTVV.

V is TRBV2 and J is TRBJ2-4, with 10 bases fitting TRBD2. J gave up 0 bases and V 6 bases, and 20 bases lay outside the gene matches. Germline values: CDR1 SNHLY, CDR2 FYNNEI. The CDR3 is made up of 21 amino acids. For the CDR3, the DNA is TGTGCCAGCAGGGGGGGAGACATGAGGACTAGCGGACTCCTAGCCAAAAACATTCAGTACTTC. Its protein is CASRGGDMRTSGLLAKNIQYF.

There are a few counts of this clonotype. This chain uses TRBV20-1 with TRBJ1-6; D unclear. Germline CDR1 and CDR2: DFQATT and SNEGSKA (reference sequence). CDR3 length: 15 residues. V dropped 0 bases and J dropped 8 bases, with 14 bases sitting between them. The CDR3 coding sequence is TGCAGTGCTAGAGATGATGGGAAATCAGATTCACCCCTCCACTTT. It specifies CSARDDGKSDSPLHF.

The chain is built from TRBV5-4 and TRBJ1-1; 8 nucleotides align to TRBD1. The germline CDR1 and CDR2 sequences are SGHNT and YYREEE (reference sequence). V was pared by 4 bases and J by 0 bases, with 8 bases of the junction left unmatched. The CDR3 extends over 16 amino acids. Written as DNA, the CDR3 is TGTGCCAGCAGCCTCTTCCGGGACAGGATGAACACTGAAGCTTTCTTT. Translated, it gives CASSLFRDRMNTEAFF.

The rearrangement links TRBV10-2 to TRBJ2-7; 7 bases are shared with TRBD1. Germline assignment: CDR1 WSHSY and CDR2 SAAADI. This CDR3 has 14 amino acids. Unmatched junction bases numbered 7, after V lost 8 bases and J lost 0 bases. The CDR3 DNA follows: TGCGCCAGCCGCGTGGGACAGAGCTCCTACGAGCAGTACTTC. Its translation is CASRVGQSSYEQYF.

Concerning this clonotype itself: Sequence at one end of the junction differs from germline and may be a read error. The V gene is TRBV6-1, the J gene TRBJ1-2, with 7 positions matching TRBD1. The CDR3 runs to 14 residues. CDR1 is MNHNS, CDR2 SASEGT, per germline. The CDR3 sequence: CAGRKGQLNYGYTF. For the CDR3, the DNA is TGTGCCGGCAGAAAGGGACAGCTTAACTATGGCTACACCTTC.

The table lists this clonotype with a few counts. V gene TRBV27 combines with J gene TRBJ1-5, with 7 positions matching TRBD1. Losses at the gene ends were 3 bases for V and 0 bases for J; bases not matched to a gene: 8. Germline V lookup: CDR1 MNHEY, CDR2 SMNVEV (reference sequence). The CDR3 has 17 residues. CDR3 in DNA: TGTGCCAGCAGTTTTCGTCCAGGGGGATATAGCAATCAGCCCCAGCATTTT. This translates into CASSFRPGGYSNQPQHF.

The rearrangement joins TRBV11-3 to TRBJ2-5; tentative D call: TRBD1 (6 bases). V lost 5 bases and J lost 2, with 18 bases in between. Per germline, CDR1 SGHNT and CDR2 YENEEA. The CDR3 covers 16 residues. CDR3 region: CASSQRPGQKQETQYF. The DNA for the CDR3 is TGTGCCAGCAGCCAGAGGCCCGGACAGAAACAAGAGACCCAGTACTTC.

This chain's CDR3 is CSAHRDSMNTEAFF. For the CDR3, the DNA is TGCAGTGCTCACAGGGACAGTATGAACACTGAAGCTTTCTTT. The chain has TRBV20-1 and TRBJ1-1; 7 bases match TRBD1. Trimming at V came to 5 bases and at J to 0 bases, leaving 6 bases not matched to a gene. The CDR3 covers 14 residues. Germline loops: CDR1 DFQATT, CDR2 SNEGSKA (reference sequence).

The J gene is TRBJ2-5, the V gene TRBV10-3, with D possibly being TRBD1 or TRBD2 (5 bases each). CDR3 length: 15 residues. The V gene's germline CDR1 is ENHRY and CDR2 SYGVKD. V lost 4 bases and J 1 base, leaving 13 bases between the germline ends. CDR3: CAISAPTGGQETQYF. DNA for the CDR3: TGTGCCATCAGTGCCCCCACAGGAGGCCAAGAGACCCAGTACTTC.